This T cell receptor beta chain was recovered during a study of T cell repertoires in ileal Crohn's disease (dated by TCRdb to the late 2010s). For the wider study: Median disease duration was approximately 8 years, and about 40% of patients were identified as active smokers at the time of surgery. Every patient underwent surgery because of a complication, which was stricturing disease in around 61% and penetrating disease in around 39%. Roughly half of the patients were given postoperative therapy, with about 17 on anti-TNF agents and about a dozen on thiopurines. A prospective multicentre cohort supplied the 55 to 65 Crohn's disease patients whose TCR repertoires were analysed. The study ran alongside a multicentre cohort designed to identify predictors of early endoscopic recurrence after ileocolonic resection. Endoscopic postoperative recurrence was defined by a Rutgeerts score above i0. A total of some 150 mucosal samples from 57 patients were sequenced, collected from several sites on the surgical specimen and at postoperative endoscopy. The study at large found these results: Only a subgroup of patients, of unstated size, had mucosal CD4 and CD8 T cells sorted and sequenced. Endoscopic recurrence was linked to a higher percentage of high-frequency clones at surgery, and recurrence occurred in every patient whose clonality exceeded 26.8% (18/57). A significantly higher proportion of clonal expansions was observed in active smokers at surgery than in non-smokers (about 25% vs 20%, p=0.02). Compared with CD4 T cells, sorted CD8 T cells contained more high-frequency clones, which suggests that the mucosal expansions were mostly CD8.

For commercial TCRB immunosequencing, five hundred nanograms of biopsy DNA were submitted for each sample. CDR3 regions were amplified from genomic DNA by Adaptive Biotechnology using a two-step, amplification bias-controlled multiplex PCR. The first PCR used primers for every V and J gene segment; the second PCR added barcodes and Illumina adapters. CDR3 libraries were sequenced on an Illumina instrument. The authors processed their data as follows. Vendor-provided pipelines were combined with custom analysis of raw data in R/Bioconductor under R version 3.3.0. Clonality, which ranges from 0 to 1, was calculated as the inverse of the normalised Shannon entropy across all productive clones. High-frequency clones were defined as the share of the repertoire occupied by the top 100 clones, with only clones passing a 95% confidence test being retained. The Simpson index measured repertoire diversity, and the Morisita-Horn index measured overlap between samples. Here the immuneACCESS table is served through TCRdb, limited to in-frame sequences with V and J called. Missing clones are a known gap in these copies; in checked studies unresolved V genes cover under half, and the rest lacks a known reason. From that table come the V and J calls and clone size; the DNA was used to work out D and trimming. The sample records some 15,000 clones, about 92% of which are singletons. In total, the top ten clones hold 3% to 4% of the sample.

To be eligible, patients had to be adults with ileal or ileocolonic Crohn's disease and an indication for ileocolonic resection. Whole ileal mucosal biopsies were stored frozen at -80°C before DNA extraction. Genomic DNA was extracted from frozen whole biopsies with a TRizol-based method and quantified on a NanoDrop 2000 spectrophotometer. Turning to this clone: What antigen it recognizes has not been identified. No much larger clone is present one base from it, and per-base qualities are unavailable.

The CDR3 covers 14 residues, taking in both the cysteine and the phenylalanine. Only the CDR3 DNA stays, 42 bases, in frame from base 1. Sequences SGHRS (CDR1) and YFSETQ (CDR2) are obtained from the germline V gene. The junction shows trimming of 7 bases on V and 5 bases on J, and the gene matches do not reach 10 bases of it. Sequences were obtained from ileal tissue. This receptor chain uses TRBV5-1 and TRBJ2-5; 8 of the junction bases match TRBD1. The receptor's source is an adult with Crohn's disease. The CDR3 protein sequence reads: CASRSRGLEETQYF. The bases are TGCGCCAGCCGAAGCAGGGGGCTGGAGGAGACCCAGTACTTC.